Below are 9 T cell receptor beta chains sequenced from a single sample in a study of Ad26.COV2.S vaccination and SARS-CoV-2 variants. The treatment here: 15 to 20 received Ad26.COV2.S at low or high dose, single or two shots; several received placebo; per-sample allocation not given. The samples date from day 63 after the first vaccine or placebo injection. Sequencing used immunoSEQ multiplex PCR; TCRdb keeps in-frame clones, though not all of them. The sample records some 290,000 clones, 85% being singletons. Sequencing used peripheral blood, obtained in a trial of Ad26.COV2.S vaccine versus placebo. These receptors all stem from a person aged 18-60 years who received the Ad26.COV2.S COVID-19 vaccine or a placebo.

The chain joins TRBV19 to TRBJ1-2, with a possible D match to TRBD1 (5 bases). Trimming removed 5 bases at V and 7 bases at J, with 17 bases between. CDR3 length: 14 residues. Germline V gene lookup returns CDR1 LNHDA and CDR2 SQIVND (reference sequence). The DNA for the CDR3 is TGTGCCAGTAGTTCGGGACCCGTGTCAGTTGGCTACACCTTC. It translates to CASSSGPVSVGYTF.

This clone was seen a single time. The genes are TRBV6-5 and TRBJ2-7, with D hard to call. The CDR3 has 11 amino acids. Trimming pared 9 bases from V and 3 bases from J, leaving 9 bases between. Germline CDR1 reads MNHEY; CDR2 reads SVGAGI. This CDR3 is CASTVYYEQYF. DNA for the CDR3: TGTGCCAGTACCGTTTACTACGAGCAGTACTTC.

The chain's CDR3 is CASTAGAGGIYF. The CDR3 nucleotides are TGTGCCAGCACGGCCGGCGCGGGAGGCATATATTTT. The chain combines TRBV6-5 with TRBJ1-3; no reliable D call. The germline V gene encodes CDR1 MNHEY and CDR2 SVGAGI. V was pared by 7 bases and J by 12 bases, with 16 bases between. This CDR3 is 12 amino acids long.

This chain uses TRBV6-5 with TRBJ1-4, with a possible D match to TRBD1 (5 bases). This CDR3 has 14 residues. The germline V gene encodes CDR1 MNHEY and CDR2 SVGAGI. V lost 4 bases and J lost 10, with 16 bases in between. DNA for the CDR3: TGTGCCAGCAGTTTGGTTCCCGGCCAGGGAAAACTGTTTTTT. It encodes CASSLVPGQGKLFF.

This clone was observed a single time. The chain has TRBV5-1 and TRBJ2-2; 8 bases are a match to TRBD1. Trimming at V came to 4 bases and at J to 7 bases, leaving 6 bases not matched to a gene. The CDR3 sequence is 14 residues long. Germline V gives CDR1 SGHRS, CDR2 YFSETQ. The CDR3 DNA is TGCGCCAGCAGCCCGGACAGGGCTGGCGGGGAGCTGTTTTTT. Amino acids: CASSPDRAGGELFF.

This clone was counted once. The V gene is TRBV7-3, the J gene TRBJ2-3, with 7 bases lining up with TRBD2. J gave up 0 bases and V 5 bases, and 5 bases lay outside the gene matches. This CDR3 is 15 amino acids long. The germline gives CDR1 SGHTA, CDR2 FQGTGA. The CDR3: CASSRGGASTDTQYF. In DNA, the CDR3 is TGTGCCAGCAGCCGCGGGGGAGCTAGCACAGATACGCAGTATTTT.

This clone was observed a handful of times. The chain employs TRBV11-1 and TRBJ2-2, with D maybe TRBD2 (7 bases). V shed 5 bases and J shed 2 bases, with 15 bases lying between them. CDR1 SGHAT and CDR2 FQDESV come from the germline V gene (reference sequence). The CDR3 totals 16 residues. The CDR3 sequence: CASSREGGINTGELFF. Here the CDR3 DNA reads TGTGCCAGCAGCCGAGAGGGGGGGATTAACACCGGGGAGCTGTTTTTT. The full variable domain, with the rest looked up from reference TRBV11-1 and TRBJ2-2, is EAEVAQSPRYKITEKSQAVAFWCDPISGHATLYWYRQILGQGPELLVQFQDESVVDDSQLPKDRFSAERLKGVDSTLKIQPAELGDSAMYLCASSREGGINTGELFFGEGSRLTVL.

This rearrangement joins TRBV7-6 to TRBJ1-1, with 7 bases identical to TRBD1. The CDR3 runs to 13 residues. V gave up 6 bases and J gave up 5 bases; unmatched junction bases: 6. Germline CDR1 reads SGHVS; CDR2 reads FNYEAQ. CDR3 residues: CASRESGGTEAFF. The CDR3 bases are TGTGCCAGCAGAGAGTCAGGGGGAACTGAAGCTTTCTTT.

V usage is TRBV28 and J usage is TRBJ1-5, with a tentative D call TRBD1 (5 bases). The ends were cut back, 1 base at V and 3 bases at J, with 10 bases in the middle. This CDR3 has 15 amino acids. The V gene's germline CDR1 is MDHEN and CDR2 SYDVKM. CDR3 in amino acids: CASSLLGGVNQPQHF. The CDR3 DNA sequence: TGTGCCAGCAGTTTATTGGGAGGGGTCAATCAGCCCCAGCATTTT. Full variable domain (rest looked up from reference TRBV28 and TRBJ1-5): DVKVTQSSRYLVKRTGEKVFLECVQDMDHENMFWYRQDPGLGLRLIYFSYDVKMKEKGDIPEGYSVSREKKERFSLILESASTNQTSMYLCASSLLGGVNQPQHFGDGTRLSIL.